Below are 20 T cell receptor beta chains sequenced from a single sample in a study of blood T cell repertoires in COVID-19. The table came from immunoSEQ multiplex PCR; TCRdb's copy has only in-frame clones and leaves some out. The table lists under 250,000 clones, 83% of them singletons. The material sequenced was PBMCs or T cells enriched from blood (not recorded which). The receptor set was obtained from a woman aged 40 to 55 who had been exposed to COVID-19.

The J gene is TRBJ2-7, the V gene TRBV28, with 8 bases aligning to TRBD2. CDR1 and CDR2 from the germline V gene are MDHEN and SYDVKM. V trimming: 7 bases; J trimming: 0 bases; junction bases outside the gene matches: 5. This CDR3 is built from 14 residues. CDR3 protein: CASTGGARSYEQYF. The CDR3 nucleotides are TGTGCCAGCACCGGGGGGGCCCGCTCCTACGAGCAGTACTTC. Using reference TRBV28 and TRBJ2-7 for the parts outside the CDR3, the full variable domain is DVKVTQSSRYLVKRTGEKVFLECVQDMDHENMFWYRQDPGLGLRLIYFSYDVKMKEKGDIPEGYSVSREKKERFSLILESASTNQTSMYLCASTGGARSYEQYFGPGTRLTVT.

The gene calls are TRBV7-2 and TRBJ2-3, with TRBD1 as a possible D gene (6 bases). V lost 6 bases and J lost 1, with 14 bases in between. The CDR3 is made up of 15 amino acids. Germline-derived CDR1 and CDR2 are SGHTA and FQGNSA. CDR3 sequence: CASSNAGAGTDTQYF. CDR3 nucleotides: TGTGCCAGCAGTAACGCAGGGGCGGGCACAGATACGCAGTATTTT.

This rearrangement joins TRBV15 to TRBJ1-2; no definite D call. This CDR3 spans 14 amino acids. CDR1 is LNHNV, CDR2 YYDKDF, per germline (reference sequence). Trimming shortened V by 0 bases and J by 8 bases, and 13 bases separated the two germline ends. The CDR3 sequence: CATSRDFRGGGYTF. CDR3 sequence (DNA): TGTGCCACCAGCAGAGATTTCCGGGGTGGAGGCTACACCTTC.

V usage is TRBV6-5 and J usage is TRBJ2-3; 11 bases map to TRBD2. Germline CDR1 reads MNHEY; CDR2 reads SVGAGI. The V gene end was trimmed by 8 bases and the J gene end by 4 bases; junction bases not matched to a gene: 8. This CDR3 has 15 residues. This CDR3 is CASLAGGPPSDTQYF. The CDR3 DNA sequence: TGTGCCAGCTTAGCGGGGGGGCCTCCCTCAGATACGCAGTATTTT.

The chain couples TRBV6-6 to TRBJ1-1; D is ambiguous. V gave up 11 bases and J gave up 3 bases, with 10 bases separating them. CDR3 size: 11 residues. CDR1 is MNHNY and CDR2 is SVGAGI in the germline V gene (reference sequence). The CDR3 DNA reads as TGTGCCGCGGGCGGGTACACTGAAGCTTTCTTT. This encodes CAAGGYTEAFF.

This clone showed up just once. The chain carries TRBV9 and TRBJ2-7; the D gene is possibly TRBD1 (6 bases). The germline V gene encodes CDR1 SGDLS and CDR2 YYNGEE. The CDR3 extends over 14 amino acids. Trimming pared 0 bases from V and 0 bases from J, leaving 7 bases between. CDR3 sequence (DNA): TGTGCCAGCAGCGTAGAGGACAGCTCCTACGAGCAGTACTTC. This encodes CASSVEDSSYEQYF. The full variable domain, rest sourced from reference TRBV9 and TRBJ2-7, is DSGVTQTPKHLITATGQRVTLRCSPRSGDLSVYWYQQSLDQGLQFLIQYYNGEERAKGNILERFSAQQFPDLHSELNLSSLELGDSALYFCASSVEDSSYEQYFGPGTRLTVT.

The chain employs TRBV4-1 and TRBJ2-1, with TRBD2 identical over 7 bases. Germline V CDR1 and CDR2: MGHRA, YSYEKL. The CDR3 consists of 18 residues. Unmatched junction bases numbered 8, after V lost 0 bases and J lost 0 bases. Here the CDR3 DNA reads TGCGCCAGCAGCCAAGATGGGGGGGTGTTCCCCTCCTACAATGAGCAGTTCTTC. It is translated as CASSQDGGVFPSYNEQFF.

The V call is TRBV6-5, the J call TRBJ2-7; D possibly corresponds to TRBD1 (5 bases). CDR1 and CDR2 (germline): MNHEY, SVGAGI. CDR3 size: 12 residues. V lost 8 bases, J lost 7 bases, and 15 bases lay in between. CDR3 nucleotides: TGTGCCAGCCTCGGCAGGGTAAGGGAGCAGTACTTC. Residues: CASLGRVREQYF.

V usage is TRBV6-2 or TRBV6-3 and J usage is TRBJ1-5; D is unclear. The CDR3 spans 13 residues. Trimming left V 2 bases short and J 4 bases short, with 6 bases between. The V gene's germline CDR1 is MNHEY and CDR2 SVGEGT. The CDR3 spells CASSYVTNQPQHF. The CDR3 DNA sequence: TGTGCCAGCAGTTACGTCACAAATCAGCCCCAGCATTTT.

This chain connects TRBV18 to TRBJ1-1; 9 nucleotides line up with TRBD1. V trimming: 5 bases; J trimming: 7 bases; junction bases outside the gene matches: 8. This CDR3 region has 14 residues. Germline loops: CDR1 KGHSH, CDR2 LQKENI. In DNA, the CDR3 is TGTGCCAGCTCAAAACAGGGGGCGCCCTATGAAGCTTTCTTT. Encoded protein: CASSKQGAPYEAFF.

J is TRBJ1-5 and V is TRBV5-5; D is perhaps TRBD1 (5 bases). Germline V gene data show CDR1 as SGHKS and CDR2 as YYEKEE (reference sequence). V was shortened by 0 bases and J by 5 bases, with 12 bases between the two germline ends. The CDR3 totals 15 residues. The CDR3 protein is CASSLVAGRDQPQHF. For the CDR3, the DNA is TGTGCCAGCAGCTTGGTTGCGGGGCGGGATCAGCCCCAGCATTTT. Complete variable domain (other parts from reference TRBV5-5 and TRBJ1-5): DAGVTQSPTHLIKTRGQQVTLRCSPISGHKSVSWYQQVLGQGPQFIFQYYEKEERGRGNFPDRFSARQFPNYSSELNVNALLLGDSALYLCASSLVAGRDQPQHFGDGTRLSIL.

This chain uses TRBV6-2 or TRBV6-3 with TRBJ2-6; TRBD2 aligns across 8 bases. The trim removed 6 bases at V and 1 base at J, leaving 5 bases unmatched. The CDR3 contains 16 residues. Germline assignment: CDR1 MNHEY and CDR2 SVGEGT. CDR3 bases: TGTGCCAGCAGCCGCGGGGGGACTTCTGGGGCCAACGTCCTGACTTTC. This encodes CASSRGGTSGANVLTF.

The chain joins TRBV13 to TRBJ2-5; D unresolved. Trimming took 2 bases from V and 1 from J, leaving 5 bases between them. CDR3 size: 13 residues. The germline V gene has CDR1 PRHDT and CDR2 FYEKMQ (reference sequence). CDR3 nucleotide sequence: TGTGCCAGCAGCTTACAAGCCCAAGAGACCCAGTACTTC. It is translated as CASSLQAQETQYF.

The chain carries TRBV28 and TRBJ1-1; D call uncertain. Germline V CDR1 and CDR2: MDHEN, SYDVKM. The CDR3 spans 13 residues. Trimming removed 3 bases at V and 11 bases at J, with 16 bases between. CDR3 sequence (DNA): TGTGCCAGCAGTTTGGAACCCCTAGGTTGGGCTTTCTTT. This sequence encodes CASSLEPLGWAFF.

The CDR3 sequence is CASGGWLNSPLHF. The DNA of the CDR3 is TGTGCCAGCGGGGGGTGGCTTAATTCACCCCTCCACTTT. The rearrangement links TRBV9 to TRBJ1-6; TRBD1 is a possible D gene (5 bases). In germline, CDR1 is SGDLS, CDR2 YYNGEE. CDR3 length: 13 amino acids. Trimming removed 7 bases at V and 6 bases at J, with 11 bases between. Looking up the rest from reference TRBV9 and TRBJ1-6 gives the full variable domain: DSGVTQTPKHLITATGQRVTLRCSPRSGDLSVYWYQQSLDQGLQFLIQYYNGEERAKGNILERFSAQQFPDLHSELNLSSLELGDSALYFCASGGWLNSPLHFGNGTRLTVT.

V and J are TRBV27 and TRBJ2-7, with TRBD1 matching 8 bases. V shed 7 bases and J 7 bases; nucleotides not matched to a gene: 12. Germline V lookup: CDR1 MNHEY, CDR2 SMNVEV (reference sequence). This CDR3 is 14 amino acids long. As DNA, the CDR3 is TGTGCCAGCAAAATTCAGGGGGCCACGGGGGAGCAGTACTTC. It codes for CASKIQGATGEQYF.

The rearrangement uses TRBV3-1 (or the pseudogene TRBV3-2) and TRBJ1-5; TRBD1 agrees at 7 bases. The CDR3 length is 14 residues. Germline CDR1 is LGHDT and CDR2 is YNNKEL (reference sequence). V was clipped by 1 base and J by 7 bases; unmatched bases: 4. This CDR3 reads CASSQVTGAQPQHF. CDR3 coding DNA: TGTGCCAGCAGCCAAGTAACAGGGGCACAGCCCCAGCATTTT.

The rearrangement links TRBV28 to TRBJ1-1; tentative D call: TRBD1 (6 bases). CDR3 length: 15 residues. CDR1 is MDHEN and CDR2 is SYDVKM in the germline V gene. The V end was cut by 5 bases, the J end by 4 bases, with 17 bases between. CDR3 residues: CASSPLRGVGTEAFF. CDR3 nucleotides: TGTGCCAGCAGTCCTCTCAGGGGAGTGGGCACTGAAGCTTTCTTT.

This rearrangement joins TRBV12-3 or TRBV12-4 to TRBJ2-3, with unresolved D. The CDR3 spans 13 residues. V lost 2 bases and J lost 0, with 3 bases in between. CDR3 sequence reads: CASSLLSTDTQYF. CDR3 sequence (DNA): TGTGCCAGCAGTTTACTCAGCACAGATACGCAGTATTTT.

The chain employs TRBV11-2 and TRBJ2-2, with a tentative D call TRBD1 (6 bases). V was cut by 5 bases and J by 6 bases, with 16 bases left in between. CDR1 is SGHAT and CDR2 is FQNNGV in the germline V gene. CDR3 length: 15 residues. This chain's CDR3 is CASSEVGRGAGELFF. The CDR3 nucleotides are TGTGCCAGCAGCGAAGTGGGCAGGGGAGCCGGGGAGCTGTTTTTT. The full variable domain, with the rest looked up from reference TRBV11-2 and TRBJ2-2, is EAGVAQSPRYKIIEKRQSVAFWCNPISGHATLYWYQQILGQGPKLLIQFQNNGVVDDSQLPKDRFSAERLKGVDSTLKIQPAKLEDSAVYLCASSEVGRGAGELFFGEGSRLTVL.